This TCR beta chain was captured by sequencing in a study of post-analysis software for immune sequencing data. Study information: The courses of disease that were included comprised relapsing-remitting, secondary progressive and progressive-relapsing multiple sclerosis.

Incorporated into the TCR beta cDNA libraries were unique molecular identifiers, which served to reduce PCR and sequencing biases. Each batch of roughly 1 to 10 million T cells produced a few hundred thousand cDNA molecules. TCRdb redid the calling of the PCR reads with MiXCR, one entry per CDR3 protein. In the table there are about 260,000 distinct CDR3 sequences, 36% of which are singletons. General study results and limits: Controls showed significantly higher normalized Chao1 diversity than did multiple sclerosis patients. When the samples were clustered directly with F measure, those that had been prepared in the same batch showed strong co-clustering. Four or five TRBV segments, including TRBV5-6, TRBV5-1 and TRBV20-1, were more frequent in patients than controls.

Germline CDR1 and CDR2: DFQATT and SNEGSKA (reference sequence). The CDR3 extends over 14 amino acids. Deletions cut 3 bases from V and 0 bases from J, with 8 bases between. In the case of this clonotype: Its target is unknown.

The chain uses TRBV20-1 and TRBJ2-2; no firm D call. Material for sequencing was blood. The clonotype was recovered from a girl aged 10 to 17 with multiple sclerosis. This chain's CDR3 is CSARDASNTGELFF. As DNA, the CDR3 is TGCAGTGCTAGGGACGCTTCGAACACCGGGGAGCTGTTTTTT.